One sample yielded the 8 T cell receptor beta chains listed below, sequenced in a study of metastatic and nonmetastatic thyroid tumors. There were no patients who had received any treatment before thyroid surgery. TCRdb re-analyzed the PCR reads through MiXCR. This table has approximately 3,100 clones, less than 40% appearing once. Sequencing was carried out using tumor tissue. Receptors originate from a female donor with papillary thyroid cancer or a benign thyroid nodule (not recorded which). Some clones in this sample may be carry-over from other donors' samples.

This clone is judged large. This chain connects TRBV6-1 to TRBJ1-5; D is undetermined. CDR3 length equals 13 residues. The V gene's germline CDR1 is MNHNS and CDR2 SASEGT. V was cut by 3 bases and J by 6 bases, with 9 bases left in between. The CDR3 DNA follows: TGTGCCAGCAGTGATCTGTCGGTTCAGCCCCAGCATTTT. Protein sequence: CASSDLSVQPQHF.

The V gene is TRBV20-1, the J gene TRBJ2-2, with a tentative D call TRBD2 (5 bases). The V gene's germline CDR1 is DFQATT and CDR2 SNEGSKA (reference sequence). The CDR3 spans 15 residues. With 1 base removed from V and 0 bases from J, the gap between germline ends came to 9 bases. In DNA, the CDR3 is TGCAGTGCTAGAGGCCCGGAGGCGAACACCGGGGAGCTGTTTTTT. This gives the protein CSARGPEANTGELFF.

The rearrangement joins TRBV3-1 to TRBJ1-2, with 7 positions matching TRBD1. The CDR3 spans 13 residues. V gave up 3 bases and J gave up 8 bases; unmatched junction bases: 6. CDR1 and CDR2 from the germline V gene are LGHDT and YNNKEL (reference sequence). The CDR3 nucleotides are TGTGCCAGCAGCCACAGGGACAGCCGGGGCTACACCTTC. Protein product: CASSHRDSRGYTF.

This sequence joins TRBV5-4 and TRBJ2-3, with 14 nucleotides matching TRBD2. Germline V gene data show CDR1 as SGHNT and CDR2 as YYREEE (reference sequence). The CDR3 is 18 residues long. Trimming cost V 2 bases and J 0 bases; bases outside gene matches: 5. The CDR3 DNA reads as TGTGCCAGCAGCTTTCGACTAGCGGGGGGGAGGAGCACAGATACGCAGTATTTT. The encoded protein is CASSFRLAGGRSTDTQYF.

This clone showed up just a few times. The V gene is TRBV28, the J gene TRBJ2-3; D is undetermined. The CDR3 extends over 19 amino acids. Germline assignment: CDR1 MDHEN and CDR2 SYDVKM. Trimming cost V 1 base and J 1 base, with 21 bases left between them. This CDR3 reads CASSLYLSRILAGTDTQYF. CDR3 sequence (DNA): TGTGCCAGCAGTTTATACCTTAGCAGGATTTTGGCGGGCACAGATACGCAGTATTTT.

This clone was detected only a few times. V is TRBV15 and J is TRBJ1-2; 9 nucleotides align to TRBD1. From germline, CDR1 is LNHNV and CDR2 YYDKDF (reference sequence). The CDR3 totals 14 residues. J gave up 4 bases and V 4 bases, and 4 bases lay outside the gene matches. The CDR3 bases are TGTGCCACCAGCACGGGACAGGGCCGCTATGGCTACACCTTC. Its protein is CATSTGQGRYGYTF.

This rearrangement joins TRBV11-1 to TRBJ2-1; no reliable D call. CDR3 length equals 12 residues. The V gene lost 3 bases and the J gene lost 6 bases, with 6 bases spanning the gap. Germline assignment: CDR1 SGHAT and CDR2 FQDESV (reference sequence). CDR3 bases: TGTGCCAGCAGCTTTTTCGGCAATGAGCAGTTCTTC. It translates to CASSFFGNEQFF.

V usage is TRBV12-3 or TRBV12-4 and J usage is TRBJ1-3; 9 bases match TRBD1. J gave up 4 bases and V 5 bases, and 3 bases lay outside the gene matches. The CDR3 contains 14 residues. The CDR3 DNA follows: TGTGCCAGCAGTGGGACAGGGTTCGGAAACACCATATATTTT. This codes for CASSGTGFGNTIYF.